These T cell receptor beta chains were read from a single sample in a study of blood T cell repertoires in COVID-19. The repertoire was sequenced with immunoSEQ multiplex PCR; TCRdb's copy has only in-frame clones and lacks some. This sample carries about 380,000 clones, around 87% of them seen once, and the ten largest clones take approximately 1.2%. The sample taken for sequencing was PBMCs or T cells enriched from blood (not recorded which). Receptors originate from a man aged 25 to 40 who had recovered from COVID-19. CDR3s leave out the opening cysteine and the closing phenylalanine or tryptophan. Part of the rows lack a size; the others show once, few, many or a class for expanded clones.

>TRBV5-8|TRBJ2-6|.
ASSGPQGLGANVLT
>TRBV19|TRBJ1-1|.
ASPWDRRDSHTEAF
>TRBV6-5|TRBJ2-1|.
ASRLAGVTYNEQF
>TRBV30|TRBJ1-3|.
AWGTVSGNTIY
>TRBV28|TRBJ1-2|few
ASSPGQPPYGYT
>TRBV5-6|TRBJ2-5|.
ASSFYRLAVQETQY
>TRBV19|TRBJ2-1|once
ASSIRVGAIYNEQF
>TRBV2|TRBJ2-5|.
ASRRESETQY
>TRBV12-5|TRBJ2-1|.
ASGPGYEQF
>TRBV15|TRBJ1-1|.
ATSRVGGAEAF
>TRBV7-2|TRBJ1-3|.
ASSSIGGSNSGNTIY
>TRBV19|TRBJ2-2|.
ASRNSLLANTGELF
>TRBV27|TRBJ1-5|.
ASSWTDNQPQH
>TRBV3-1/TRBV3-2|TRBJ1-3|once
ASSQDRNSGNTIY